The entry below gives a single T cell receptor beta chain sequence along with its context. Its antigen is as yet unknown. The data stem from a study of blood T cells in healthy people across ages. General study findings and limits: Long-lived donors carried more naive CD4+ cells and greater diversity than aged donors. Estimates based on one million T cells were treated as lower bounds.

The authors ran a second PCR of roughly 7 to 11 cycles using a sample-barcoded 5' primer and a J-beta primer mix. One entry per CDR3 protein results from TCRdb running MiXCR on the 5' RACE reads. In the table there are about a million distinct CDR3 sequences, just over 50% of which are singletons. J gave up 9 bases and V 6 bases, and 5 bases lay outside the gene matches. The CDR3 has 12 residues. Germline values: CDR1 MDHEN, CDR2 SYDVKM. The sequence was obtained from a woman aged 55-70 years in good health. The sequenced sample was blood. V and J are TRBV28 and TRBJ1-5, with 7 bases aligning to TRBD1. DNA for the CDR3: TGTGCCAGCAGGGAGGGGGCGCGGCCCCAGCATTTT. Protein: CASREGARPQHF.